The T cell receptor (beta chain) described here comes from a study of cytomegalovirus exposure and HLA in healthy donors. Study information: Earlier work reported 117 million unique TCR beta sequences from some 170 million T cells. Within the Caucasian-associated ancestry cluster were around 81% of the approximately 400 genotyped donors.

Details on this clone: What it binds is unknown.

PCR primers comprised 60 Vbeta and 13 Jbeta primers. Only in-frame clones appear in the TCRdb table, and some are missing; sequencing was by immunoSEQ multiplex PCR. In the table there are 85,000 to 95,000 clones, approximately 7.6% of which are singletons. This CDR3 has 15 residues. Germline lookup yields CDR1 SGHVS and CDR2 FQNEAQ. V was clipped by 6 bases and J by 5 bases, with 16 bases between them. The study's findings and limits: Most of the CMV-associated TCR beta chains (in a later analysis) appeared to be HLA-restricted. A later analysis reportedly identified an Asian-associated ancestry cluster as carrying fewer N-insertions than the approximately 670-donor mean.

The gene calls are TRBV7-8 and TRBJ2-2; no clear D. Sequencing input: PBMCs. The sequence was obtained from a middle-aged man in good health and CMV-seronegative. The CDR3 DNA reads as TGTGCCAGCAGTTCGACCCTAGGTTCGACCGGGGAGCTGTTTTTT. Its protein is CASSSTLGSTGELFF.